The sequence of this T cell receptor (beta chain) was determined in a study of shared clonotypes between healthy human individuals (TCRdb year 2020). Describing the broader study: Two women and a few men aged 18 to 49 years were included in the cohort. For each donor, CD4 naive and CD4 memory were each given three plates, CD8 naive was given two plates, and CD8 memory was given one plate. To estimate repertoire size and how much clonotypes are shared between individuals, the study performed deep sequencing of blood TCR repertoires from roughly five healthy adults. Different laboratories and diverse techniques were used to prepare libraries and sequence TCR repertoires, to increase sequencing depth and limit assay-specific biases. Each donor's leukapheresis produced roughly between about 0.8 and 8.9 billion PBMCs.

Reading from cysteine to phenylalanine, the CDR3 counts 12 amino acids. Only the CDR3 portion is preserved as DNA: 36 bases, with reading frame beginning at the first base. Relative to germline, V is 1 base shorter and J is 4 bases shorter, with 7 bases between their ends. CDR1 and CDR2 are read off the germline V gene (reference sequence) as GTSNPN and SVGIG. What the study reported, not specific to this receptor: Estimated clonotype richness was generally larger for naive than for memory subsets. Clonotypes shared by all four sorted-subset donors showed higher generation probabilities than non-shared clonotypes. Only blood was sampled, and tissue TCR repertoires likely differ from those in blood. Incomplete sequencing was indicated by rarefaction of sorted-subset datasets, despite the large sequencing depth. When a few donors were compared, the shared fraction of clonotypes was roughly 4.8% for naive CD4, 3% to 4% for naive CD8, more than 2% for memory CD4, and 0.4% for memory CD8. Based on pairwise subsampling, the degree of clonotype sharing among donors was expected to be affected by sequencing depth. Because the study included a small number of donors, the genetic and exposure-history diversity represented was limited.

CD8 naive samples consisted of CD45RO-negative cells that were positively selected for CCR7, yielding a CD45RA+CCR7+ population without TemRA cells. Healthy HIV-negative adults with no recently reported acute infections or vaccinations were included as donors. Every donor was a Caucasian adult living in Nashville, Tennessee, USA. After blood collection by leukapheresis, PBMCs were isolated using Ficoll-Histopaque density gradient centrifugation and then cryopreserved in the vapor phase of liquid nitrogen. Analytical flow cytometry was used to check the purity and quantity of each magnetically sorted T cell population. Genomic DNA was isolated from each sorted fraction and quantified by UV absorbance on a Nanodrop 2000c. Using the deep immunoSEQ assay, multiplex PCR amplified TCR CDR3 regions from genomic DNA. Extracted genomic DNA from each cell subset was distributed evenly across all wells of several immunoSEQ 96-well plates, and each plate was treated as a replicate. For sorted subsets, each replicate PCR was loaded with roughly 0.2 ug genomic DNA, equivalent to about 33,000 T cell genomes. The purified libraries were quantified using a Qubit 3.0 fluorometer, sized with a Bioanalyzer 2100, and then quantified again using the KAPA Library Quantification kit. A separate single-read 150-cycle Illumina NextSeq 550 flow cell was used to sequence each immunoSEQ 96-well plate. In the source study's methods: Because only junctional sequences without quality scores were contained in the immunoSEQ output, filtering matching that applied to full-length reads could not be performed. To assign V/J genes and CDR3, sequences were annotated using PyIR, a Python wrapper for IgBLAST v1.9, with IMGT germline references. Any read was removed if the V/J assignment was weak (E-value above 1e-6), the CDR3 was missing, or the read contained stop codons, out-of-frame junctions, or ambiguous translated residues. V3J clonotypes were defined as sequences sharing the same inferred V gene, J gene, and CDR3 amino acid sequence. The percentage overlap between two repertoires was calculated by dividing the number of shared unique clonotypes by the size of the smaller repertoire. Three approaches were used to assess repertoire richness: RTK rarefaction, the Chao1 estimator, and Recon v2.1 estimates of unobserved clonotypes. For all TCRbeta clonotypes obtained by the gDNA method from a few donors, generation probabilities were computed with OLGA. TCRdb took over this immuneACCESS table, retaining in-frame rearrangements with V and J assigned. Such tables are incomplete; in checked studies, under half of the missing clones stem from an unresolved V gene, and the remainder is unexplained. The D gene and trimming were derived from the DNA, and the V and J assignments and clone size from that table. The sample records nearly 2 million clones, about 94% of which are singletons. The ten biggest clones cover 1.2% of the sample.

As for this clone: Its recognized antigen is unknown. Per-base qualities were not stored, and no clone one base away is much larger.

This sequence was found in a man younger than 30 in good health. The receptor chain draws on TRBV30 and TRBJ1-2, with the D gene uncertain. Input material: naive CD8+ T cells sorted from blood. The meaning of the sample's cell subset or site label: CD45RA+CCR7+. DNA sequence: TGTGCCTGGAGTGATAATGGCTATGGCTACACCTTC. Its translation is CAWSDNGYGYTF.